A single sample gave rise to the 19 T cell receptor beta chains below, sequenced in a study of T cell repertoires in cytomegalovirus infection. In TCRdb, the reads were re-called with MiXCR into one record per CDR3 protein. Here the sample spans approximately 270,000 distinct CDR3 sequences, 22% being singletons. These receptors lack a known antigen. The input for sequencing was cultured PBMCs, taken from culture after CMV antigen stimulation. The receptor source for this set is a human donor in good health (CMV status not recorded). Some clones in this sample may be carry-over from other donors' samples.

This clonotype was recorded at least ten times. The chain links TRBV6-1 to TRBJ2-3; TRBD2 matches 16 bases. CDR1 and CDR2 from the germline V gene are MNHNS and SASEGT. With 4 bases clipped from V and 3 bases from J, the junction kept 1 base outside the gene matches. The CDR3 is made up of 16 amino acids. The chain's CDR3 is CASSGGLAGGTDTQYF. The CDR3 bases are TGTGCCAGCAGTGGGGGACTAGCGGGAGGGACAGATACGCAGTATTTT.

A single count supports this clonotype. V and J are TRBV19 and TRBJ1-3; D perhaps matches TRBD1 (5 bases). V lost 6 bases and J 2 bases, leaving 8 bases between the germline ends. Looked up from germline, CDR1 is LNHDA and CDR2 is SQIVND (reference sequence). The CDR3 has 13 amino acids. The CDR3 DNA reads TGTGCCAGTAGCCAGGGAACTGGAAACACCATATATTTT. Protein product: CASSQGTGNTIYF.

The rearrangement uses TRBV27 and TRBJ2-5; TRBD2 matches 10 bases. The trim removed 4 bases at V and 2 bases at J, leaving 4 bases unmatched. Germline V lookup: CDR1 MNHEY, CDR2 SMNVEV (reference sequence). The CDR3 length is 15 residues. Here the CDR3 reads CASSSLAGIQETQYF. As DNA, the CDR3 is TGTGCCAGCAGTTCACTAGCGGGAATACAAGAGACCCAGTACTTC.

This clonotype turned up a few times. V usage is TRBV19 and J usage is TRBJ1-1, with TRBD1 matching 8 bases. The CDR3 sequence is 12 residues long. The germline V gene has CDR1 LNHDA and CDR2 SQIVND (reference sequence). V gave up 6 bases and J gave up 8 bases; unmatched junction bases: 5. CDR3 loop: CASRLQGAEAFF. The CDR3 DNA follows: TGTGCCAGTAGGCTGCAGGGGGCCGAAGCTTTCTTT. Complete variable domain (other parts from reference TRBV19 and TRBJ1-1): DGGITQSPKYLFRKEGQNVTLSCEQNLNHDAMYWYRQDPGQGLRLIYYSQIVNDFQKGDIAEGYSVSREKKESFPLTVTSAQKNPTAFYLCASRLQGAEAFFGQGTRLTVV.

The CDR3 DNA follows: TGTGCCAGCAGTACAACGGGGGCTACGAGGTTCCCAAACAATGAGCAGTTCTTC. Translated: CASSTTGATRFPNNEQFF. This chain links TRBV27 with TRBJ2-1; D might be TRBD1 or TRBD2, each matching 6 bases. Germline V gene sequence: CDR1 MNHEY, CDR2 SMNVEV (reference sequence). V lost 5 bases and J lost 5, with 25 bases in between. CDR3 length equals 18 residues.

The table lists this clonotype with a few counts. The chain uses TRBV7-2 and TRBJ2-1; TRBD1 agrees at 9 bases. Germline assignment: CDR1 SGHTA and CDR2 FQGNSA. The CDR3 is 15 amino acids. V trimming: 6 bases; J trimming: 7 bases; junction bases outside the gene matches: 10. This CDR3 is CASSTPGTGSNEQFF. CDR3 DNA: TGTGCCAGCAGTACTCCCGGGACAGGGTCTAATGAGCAGTTCTTC.

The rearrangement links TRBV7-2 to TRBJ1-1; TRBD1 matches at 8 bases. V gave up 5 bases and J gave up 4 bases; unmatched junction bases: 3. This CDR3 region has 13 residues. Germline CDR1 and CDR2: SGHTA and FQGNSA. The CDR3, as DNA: TGTGCCAGCAGCGTCGGACAGGGCACTGAAGCTTTCTTT. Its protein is CASSVGQGTEAFF.

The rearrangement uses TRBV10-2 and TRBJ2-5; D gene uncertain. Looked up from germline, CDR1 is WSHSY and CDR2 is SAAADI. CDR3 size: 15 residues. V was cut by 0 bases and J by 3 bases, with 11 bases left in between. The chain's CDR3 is CASSESGWEEETQYF. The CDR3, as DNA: TGCGCCAGCAGTGAGTCAGGGTGGGAAGAAGAGACCCAGTACTTC.

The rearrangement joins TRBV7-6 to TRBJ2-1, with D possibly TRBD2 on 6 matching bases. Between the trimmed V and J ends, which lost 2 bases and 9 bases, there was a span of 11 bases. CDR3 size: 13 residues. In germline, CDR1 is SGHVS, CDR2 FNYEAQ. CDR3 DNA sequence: TGTGCCAGCAGCTTAAGCGGGTGGGGTGAGCAGTTCTTC. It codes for CASSLSGWGEQFF.

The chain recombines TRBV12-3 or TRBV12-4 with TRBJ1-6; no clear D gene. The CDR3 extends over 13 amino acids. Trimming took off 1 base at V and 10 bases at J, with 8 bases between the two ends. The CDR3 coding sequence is TGTGCCAGCAGTTTAGGGGCTTACTCACCCCTCCACTTT. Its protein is CASSLGAYSPLHF.

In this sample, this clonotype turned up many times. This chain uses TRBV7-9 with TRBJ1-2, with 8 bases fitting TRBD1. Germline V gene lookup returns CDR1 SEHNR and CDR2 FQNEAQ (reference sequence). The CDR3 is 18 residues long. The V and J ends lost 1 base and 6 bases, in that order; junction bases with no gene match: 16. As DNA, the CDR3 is TGTGCCAGCAGCTTAGTCCGGACAGGGAGGAGTAAAGGTGATGGCTACACCTTC. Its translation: CASSLVRTGRSKGDGYTF.

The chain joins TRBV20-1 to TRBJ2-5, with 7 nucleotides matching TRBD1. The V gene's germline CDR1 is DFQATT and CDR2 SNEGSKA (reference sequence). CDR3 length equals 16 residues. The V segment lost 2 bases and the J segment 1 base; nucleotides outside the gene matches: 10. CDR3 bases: TGCAGTGCTAGACCCTTCAGCAGGGACAGCCAAGAGACCCAGTACTTC. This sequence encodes CSARPFSRDSQETQYF.

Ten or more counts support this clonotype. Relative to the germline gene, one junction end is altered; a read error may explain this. DNA of the CDR3: TGTGCCAGCAGTTGGACTAGCGGGACGTACAGTGAGCAGTTCTTC. Protein: CASSWTSGTYSEQFF. The chain employs TRBV12-3 or TRBV12-4 and TRBJ2-1, with 12 bases aligning to TRBD2. The CDR3 length is 15 residues.

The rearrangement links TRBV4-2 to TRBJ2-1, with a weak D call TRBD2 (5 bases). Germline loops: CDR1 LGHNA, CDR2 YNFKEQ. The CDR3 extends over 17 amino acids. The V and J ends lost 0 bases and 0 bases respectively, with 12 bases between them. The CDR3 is CASSQEDFMSSYNEQFF. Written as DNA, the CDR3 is TGTGCCAGCAGCCAAGAGGACTTTATGAGCTCCTACAATGAGCAGTTCTTC.

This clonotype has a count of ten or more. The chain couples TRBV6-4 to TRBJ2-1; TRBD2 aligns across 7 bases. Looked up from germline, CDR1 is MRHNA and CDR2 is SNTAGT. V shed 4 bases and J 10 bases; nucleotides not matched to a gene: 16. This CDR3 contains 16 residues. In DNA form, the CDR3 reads TGTGCCAGCAGTGTACAGTCCCGGGAGTTGGGGGGGGAGCAGTTCTTC. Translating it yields CASSVQSRELGGEQFF.

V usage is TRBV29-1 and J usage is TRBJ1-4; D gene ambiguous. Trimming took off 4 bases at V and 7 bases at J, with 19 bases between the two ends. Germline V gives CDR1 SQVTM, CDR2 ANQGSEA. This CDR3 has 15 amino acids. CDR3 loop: CSVVSLRDSGEKLFF. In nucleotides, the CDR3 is TGCAGCGTTGTCAGCCTTAGGGATTCCGGTGAAAAACTGTTTTTT.

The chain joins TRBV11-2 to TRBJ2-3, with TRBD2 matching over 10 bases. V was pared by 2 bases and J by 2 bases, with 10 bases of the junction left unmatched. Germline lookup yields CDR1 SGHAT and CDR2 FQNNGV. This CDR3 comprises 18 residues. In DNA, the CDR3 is TGTGCCAGCAGCTTATTGGGTCCGACTAGCGGGTTCACAGATACGCAGTATTTT. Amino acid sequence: CASSLLGPTSGFTDTQYF.

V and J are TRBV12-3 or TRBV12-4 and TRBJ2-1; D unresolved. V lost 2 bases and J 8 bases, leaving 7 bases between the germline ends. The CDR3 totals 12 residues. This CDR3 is CASSLIGDEQFF. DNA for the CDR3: TGTGCCAGCAGTTTAATAGGAGATGAGCAGTTCTTC.

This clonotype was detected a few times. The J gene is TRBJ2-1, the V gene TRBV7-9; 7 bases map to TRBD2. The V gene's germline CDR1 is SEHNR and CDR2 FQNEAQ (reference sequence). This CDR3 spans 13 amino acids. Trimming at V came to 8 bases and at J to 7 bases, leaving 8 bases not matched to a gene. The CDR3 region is CASGVAGGNEQFF. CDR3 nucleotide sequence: TGTGCCAGCGGAGTAGCGGGTGGAAATGAGCAGTTCTTC.